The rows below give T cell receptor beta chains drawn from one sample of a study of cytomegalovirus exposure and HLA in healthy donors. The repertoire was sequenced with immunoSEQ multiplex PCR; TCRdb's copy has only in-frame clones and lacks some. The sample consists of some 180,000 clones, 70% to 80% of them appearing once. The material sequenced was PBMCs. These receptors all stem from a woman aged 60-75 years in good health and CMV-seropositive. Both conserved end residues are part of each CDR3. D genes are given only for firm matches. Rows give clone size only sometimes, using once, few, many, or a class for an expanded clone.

DNA: TGTGCCAGCTCACCACCAGGGACTAGCGCCTACAATGAGCAGTTCTTC; CDR3: CASSPPGTSAYNEQFF; D: TRBD2; V: TRBV18; size: .; J: TRBJ2-1
DNA: TGCGCCAGCAGCAAGGGACTCAATGAAAAACTGTTTTTT; CDR3: CASSKGLNEKLFF; D: .; V: TRBV5-1; size: .; J: TRBJ1-4
DNA: TGTGCCAGCAGCAGTCAGGGGGCGAATTCCTACGAGCAGTACTTC; CDR3: CASSSQGANSYEQYF; D: TRBD1; V: TRBV2; size: .; J: TRBJ2-7
DNA: TGCGCCAGCAAGGAAGGGACAGGGAAAGGGACTGAAGCTTTCTTT; CDR3: CASKEGTGKGTEAFF; D: TRBD1; V: TRBV10-1; size: .; J: TRBJ1-1
DNA: TGTGCCAGCTCGAAATTGGACACTTACTATGGCTACACCTTC; CDR3: CASSKLDTYYGYTF; D: .; V: TRBV27; size: once; J: TRBJ1-2
DNA: TGTGCCAGCAGTGAAGCGAGTGTCAGGGCGAACACTGAAGCTTTCTTT; CDR3: CASSEASVRANTEAFF; D: .; V: TRBV6-1; size: .; J: TRBJ1-1
DNA: TGTGCCTGGACGGCGTCGGGTCAGCCCCAGCATTTT; CDR3: CAWTASGQPQHF; D: .; V: TRBV30; size: few; J: TRBJ1-5
DNA: TGTGCCAGCTCCCCCCAAGGGGTCTCGCAGACCCAGTACTTC; CDR3: CASSPQGVSQTQYF; D: .; V: TRBV18; size: .; J: TRBJ2-5
DNA: TGTGCCAGCAGCTCGACAGGGGGCTCCTACAATGAGCAGTTCTTC; CDR3: CASSSTGGSYNEQFF; D: TRBD1; V: TRBV7-2; size: .; J: TRBJ2-1
DNA: TGTGCCAGCACCAGACTAGCTTCCTACAATGAGCAGTTCTTC; CDR3: CASTRLASYNEQFF; D: TRBD2; V: TRBV9; size: once; J: TRBJ2-1
DNA: TGTGCCTGGAGTGAGGGGGCCAACGGCCTGACTTTC; CDR3: CAWSEGANGLTF; D: TRBD1; V: TRBV30; size: .; J: TRBJ2-6
DNA: TGTGCCAGCAGTCCTGCCCCCGGGACAGGGAATGAAAAACTGTTTTTT; CDR3: CASSPAPGTGNEKLFF; D: TRBD1; V: TRBV27; size: few; J: TRBJ1-4
DNA: TGTGCCAGTAGTATACTGGGGCCACCGAACACCGGGGAGCTGTTTTTT; CDR3: CASSILGPPNTGELFF; D: .; V: TRBV19; size: .; J: TRBJ2-2
DNA: TGTGCCAGCAGCTTGGGACTAGCACAGACCCAGTACTTC; CDR3: CASSLGLAQTQYF; D: TRBD2; V: TRBV11-2; size: .; J: TRBJ2-5
DNA: TGTGCCAGCAGCCCCCCTGAGGGCATGAGGGAGCGCCCCGAGACCCAGTACTTC; CDR3: CASSPPEGMRERPETQYF; D: .; V: TRBV5-4; size: .; J: TRBJ2-5
DNA: TGTGCCAGCAGCCGCAACAGGGGGTCTCAGTACGAGCAGTACTTC; CDR3: CASSRNRGSQYEQYF; D: TRBD1; V: TRBV7-8; size: .; J: TRBJ2-7
DNA: TGTGCCAGCAGTTACCGGGACAGGTCCTACGAGCAGTACTTC; CDR3: CASSYRDRSYEQYF; D: TRBD1; V: TRBV28; size: .; J: TRBJ2-7
DNA: TGTGCCAGCAGTGAAGATAGCGCGAGTGGCTACACCTTC; CDR3: CASSEDSASGYTF; D: .; V: TRBV2; size: .; J: TRBJ1-2
DNA: TGTGCCAGCAGAGGACAGTCCTCCTACAATGAGCAGTTCTTC; CDR3: CASRGQSSYNEQFF; D: .; V: TRBV6-6; size: .; J: TRBJ2-1
DNA: TGTGCCAGCAGCCAAGTTAGGACAGGGGCCTCCTACGAGCAGTACTTC; CDR3: CASSQVRTGASYEQYF; D: TRBD1; V: TRBV4-2; size: .; J: TRBJ2-7
DNA: TGTGCCAGCAGTGAAGCGACTAGCGGGAGGACAGATACGCAGTATTTT; CDR3: CASSEATSGRTDTQYF; D: TRBD2; V: TRBV6-1; size: .; J: TRBJ2-3
DNA: TGTGCCAGCAGCCCTACGGACAAATACGAGCAGTACTTC; CDR3: CASSPTDKYEQYF; D: .; V: TRBV28; size: .; J: TRBJ2-7
DNA: TGTGCCAGCAGCTTGTTTGAGGCAAGGGGTACAGAGACCCAGTACTTC; CDR3: CASSLFEARGTETQYF; D: .; V: TRBV5-4; size: .; J: TRBJ2-5
DNA: TGTGCCAGCAGCAGACATGTCGCGGGGGCCGTCTACGAGCAGTACTTC; CDR3: CASSRHVAGAVYEQYF; D: .; V: TRBV9; size: few; J: TRBJ2-7
DNA: TGTGCCAGGGCCGACGAGGCAGGGGATAAGACGAACTATGGCTACACCTTC; CDR3: CARADEAGDKTNYGYTF; D: .; V: TRBV5-6; size: few; J: TRBJ1-2
DNA: TGTGCCAGCAGCCCCAAGCGGCTAGCGGGGGTATACGAGCAGTACTTC; CDR3: CASSPKRLAGVYEQYF; D: TRBD2; V: TRBV7-3; size: .; J: TRBJ2-7